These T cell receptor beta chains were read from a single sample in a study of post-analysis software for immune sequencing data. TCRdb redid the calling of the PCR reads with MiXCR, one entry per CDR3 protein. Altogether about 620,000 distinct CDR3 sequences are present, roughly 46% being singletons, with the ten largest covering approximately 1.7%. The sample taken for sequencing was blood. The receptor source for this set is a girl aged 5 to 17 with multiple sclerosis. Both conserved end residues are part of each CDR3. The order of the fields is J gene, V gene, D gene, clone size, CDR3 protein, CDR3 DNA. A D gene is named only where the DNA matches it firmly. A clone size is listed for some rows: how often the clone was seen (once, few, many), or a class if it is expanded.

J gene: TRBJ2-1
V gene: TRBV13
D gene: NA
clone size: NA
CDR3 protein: CASSAGLEYNEQFF
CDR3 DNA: TGTGCCAGCAGCGCGGGACTTGAATACAATGAGCAGTTCTTC

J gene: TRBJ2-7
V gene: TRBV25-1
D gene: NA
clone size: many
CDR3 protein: CASSEDSGPHEQYF
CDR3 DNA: TGTGCCAGCAGTGAAGATTCAGGGCCCCACGAGCAGTACTTC

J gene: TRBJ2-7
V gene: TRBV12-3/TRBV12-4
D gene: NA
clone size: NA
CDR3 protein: CASSVRYSYNEQYF
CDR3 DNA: TGTGCCAGCAGTGTAAGATACTCCTACAATGAGCAGTACTTC

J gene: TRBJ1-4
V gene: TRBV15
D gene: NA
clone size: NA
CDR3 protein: CASQRGGVGEKLFF
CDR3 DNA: TGTGCCAGCCAAAGAGGGGGAGTGGGTGAAAAACTGTTTTTT

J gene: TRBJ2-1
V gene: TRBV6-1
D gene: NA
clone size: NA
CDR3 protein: CASTQAGLSYNEQFF
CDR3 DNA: TGTGCCAGCACCCAGGCAGGTCTCTCCTACAATGAGCAGTTCTTC

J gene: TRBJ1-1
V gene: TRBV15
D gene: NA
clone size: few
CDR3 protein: CATTQGGNTEAFF
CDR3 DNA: TGTGCCACCACCCAAGGAGGGAACACTGAAGCTTTCTTT

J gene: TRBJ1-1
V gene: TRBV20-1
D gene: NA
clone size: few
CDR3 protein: CSAPGARGTEAFF
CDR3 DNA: TGCAGTGCTCCAGGGGCGCGGGGCACTGAAGCTTTCTTT

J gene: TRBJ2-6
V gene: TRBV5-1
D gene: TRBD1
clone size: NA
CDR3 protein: CASSSSPGQGVHGNSGANVLTF
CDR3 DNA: TGCGCCAGCAGCTCGAGTCCGGGACAGGGGGTTCATGGAAACTCTGGGGCCAACGTCCTGACTTTC

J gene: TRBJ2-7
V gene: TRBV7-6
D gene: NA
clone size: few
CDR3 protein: CASSLRPRGWPAGEQYF
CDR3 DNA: TGTGCCAGCAGCTTAAGGCCCAGGGGTTGGCCTGCTGGCGAGCAGTACTTC

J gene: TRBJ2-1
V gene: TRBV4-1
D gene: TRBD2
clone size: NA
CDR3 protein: CASTRKAREVKFF
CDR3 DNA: TGCGCCAGCACCAGAAAGGCGCGGGAGGTAAAGTTCTTC

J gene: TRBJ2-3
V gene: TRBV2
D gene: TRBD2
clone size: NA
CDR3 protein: CATSGGSRNTQYF
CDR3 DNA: TGTGCCACCTCCGGGGGGAGTCGGAATACGCAGTATTTT

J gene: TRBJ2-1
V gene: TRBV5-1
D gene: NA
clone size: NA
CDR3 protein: CASSLTRDPYYNEQFF
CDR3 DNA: TGCGCCAGCAGCTTGACCCGGGACCCCTACTACAATGAGCAGTTCTTC

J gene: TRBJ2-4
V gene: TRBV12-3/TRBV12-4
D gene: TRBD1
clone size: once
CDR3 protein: CASSYRGIAKNIQYF
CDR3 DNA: TGTGCCAGCAGTTACAGGGGAATAGCCAAAAACATTCAGTACTTC

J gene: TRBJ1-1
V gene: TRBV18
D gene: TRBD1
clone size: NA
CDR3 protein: CASSDRGRNPEAFF
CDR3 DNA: TGTGCCAGCTCAGACAGGGGGCGCAATCCTGAAGCTTTCTTT

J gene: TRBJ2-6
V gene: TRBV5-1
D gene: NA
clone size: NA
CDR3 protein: CASSLYAGTGANVLTF
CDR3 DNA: TGCGCCAGCAGCTTGTACGCGGGTACTGGGGCCAACGTCCTGACTTTC

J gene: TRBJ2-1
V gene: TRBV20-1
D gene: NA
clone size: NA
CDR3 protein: CSARPDLASEQFF
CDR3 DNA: TGCAGTGCTAGGCCCGACCTGGCGTCCGAGCAGTTCTTC

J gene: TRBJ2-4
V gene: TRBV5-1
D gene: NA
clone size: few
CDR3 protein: CASSLESGANVIQYF
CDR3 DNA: TGCGCCAGCAGCTTGGAGTCAGGGGCGAACGTCATTCAGTACTTC

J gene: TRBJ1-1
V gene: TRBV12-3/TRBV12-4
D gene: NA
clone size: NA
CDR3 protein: CASSFGQASRTEAFF
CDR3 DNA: TGTGCCAGCAGTTTTGGGCAGGCGTCGCGCACTGAAGCTTTCTTT

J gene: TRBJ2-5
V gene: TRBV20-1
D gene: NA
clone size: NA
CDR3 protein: CSAILSTLPGETQYF
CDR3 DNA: TGCAGTGCGATATTATCCACGCTCCCAGGAGAGACCCAGTACTTC

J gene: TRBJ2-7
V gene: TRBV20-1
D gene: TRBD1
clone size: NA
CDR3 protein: CSALDRDYEQYF
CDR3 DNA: TGCAGTGCTTTAGACAGGGACTACGAGCAGTACTTC

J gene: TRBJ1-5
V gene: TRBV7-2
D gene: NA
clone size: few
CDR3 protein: CASSQGGTGQPQHF
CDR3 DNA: TGTGCCAGCAGCCAGGGAGGGACGGGACAGCCCCAGCATTTT

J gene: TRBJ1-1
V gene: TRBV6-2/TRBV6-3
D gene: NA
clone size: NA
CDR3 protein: CASSPSWNTEAFF
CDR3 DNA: TGTGCCAGCAGTCCCAGTTGGAACACTGAAGCTTTCTTT

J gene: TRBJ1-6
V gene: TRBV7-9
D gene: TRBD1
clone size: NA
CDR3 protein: CASSPTGVGSPLHF
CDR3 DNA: TGTGCCAGCAGCCCGACAGGGGTGGGATCACCCCTCCACTTT

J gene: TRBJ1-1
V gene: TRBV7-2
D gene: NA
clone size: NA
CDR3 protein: CASSLGGAMNTEAFF
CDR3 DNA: TGTGCCAGCAGCTTAGGGGGGGCCATGAACACTGAAGCTTTCTTT

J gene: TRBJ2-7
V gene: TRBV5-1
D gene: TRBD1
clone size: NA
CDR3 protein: CASSIALGTGSTYEQYF
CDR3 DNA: TGCGCCAGCAGCATCGCTCTTGGGACAGGGAGCACCTACGAGCAGTACTTC

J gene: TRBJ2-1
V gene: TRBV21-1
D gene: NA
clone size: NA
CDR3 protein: CASGREGNEQFF
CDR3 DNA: TGTGCCAGCGGGAGAGAGGGCAATGAGCAGTTCTTC